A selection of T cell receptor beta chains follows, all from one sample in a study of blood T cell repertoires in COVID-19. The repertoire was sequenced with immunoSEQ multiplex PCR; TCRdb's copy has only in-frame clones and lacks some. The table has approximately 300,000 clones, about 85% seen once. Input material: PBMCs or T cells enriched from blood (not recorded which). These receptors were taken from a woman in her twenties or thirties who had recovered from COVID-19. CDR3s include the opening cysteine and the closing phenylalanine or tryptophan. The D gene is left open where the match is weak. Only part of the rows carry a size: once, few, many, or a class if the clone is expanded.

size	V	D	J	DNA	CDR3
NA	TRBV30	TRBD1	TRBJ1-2	TGTGCCTTGAACTCAGGGGGCGCGGCTGGCTACACCTTC	CALNSGGAAGYTF
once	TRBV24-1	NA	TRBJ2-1	TGTGCCACCAGTGCTTCTACAGGGAGCTCCTACAATGAGCAGTTCTTC	CATSASTGSSYNEQFF
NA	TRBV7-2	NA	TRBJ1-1	TGTGCCAGCAGCTTGCGTGCGGGGCTAGGGAACACTGAAGCTTTCTTT	CASSLRAGLGNTEAFF
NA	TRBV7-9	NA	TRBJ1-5	TGTGCCAGCAGCTTCCCGGGGGATCATCAGCCCCAGCATTTT	CASSFPGDHQPQHF
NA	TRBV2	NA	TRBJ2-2	TGTGCCAGCAGTCCGATAGGGACTAACACCGGGGAGCTGTTTTTT	CASSPIGTNTGELFF
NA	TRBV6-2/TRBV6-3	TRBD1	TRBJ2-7	TGTGCCAGCAGTTCCTTATGGTTCCCGGGACAGGGCTCCTACGAGCAGTACTTC	CASSSLWFPGQGSYEQYF
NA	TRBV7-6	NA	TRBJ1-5	TGTGCCAGCAGTCAAGGGGGGAGGGCACAGCCCCAGCATTTT	CASSQGGRAQPQHF
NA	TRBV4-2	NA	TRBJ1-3	TGTGCCAGCAGCCCTCTATGGGAGGGAGGCAACCCCCTCTCTGGAAACACCATATATTTT	CASSPLWEGGNPLSGNTIYF
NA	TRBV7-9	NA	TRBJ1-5	TGTGCCAGCAGCTCTGGGAGGGGGTATGGTCAGCCCCAGCATTTT	CASSSGRGYGQPQHF
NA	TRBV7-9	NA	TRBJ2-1	TGTGCCAGCAGCTTGGGTCGGGATAATGAGCAGTTCTTC	CASSLGRDNEQFF
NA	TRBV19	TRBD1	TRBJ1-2	TGTGCCAGTAGCTCGCGCCTGACAGGGGATATCTATGGCTACACCTTC	CASSSRLTGDIYGYTF
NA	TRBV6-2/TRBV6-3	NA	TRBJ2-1	TGTGCCAGCAGTTACAAGCGGAGCAATGAGCAGTTCTTC	CASSYKRSNEQFF